This is a list of T cell receptor beta chains from one sample in a study of shared clonotypes between healthy human individuals. Data came from immunoSEQ multiplex PCR; TCRdb stores just in-frame clones and leaves some out. The sample gives about 2.2 million clones, 93% of which show up once; over 1.5% is in the top ten. Material for sequencing was naive CD8+ T cells from PBMCs. These receptors were taken from a man in his late teens or twenties in good health. Some clones in this sample may be carry-over from other donors' samples. CDR3s leave out the opening cysteine and the closing phenylalanine or tryptophan.

J gene,V gene,CDR3 protein
TRBJ2-2,TRBV5-8,ASSQKQGTGELF
TRBJ2-7,TRBV5-1,ASSPGQGGSSYEQY
TRBJ2-1,TRBV2,ASTMYDSQAYNEQF
TRBJ2-7,TRBV7-9,ASSLAQGLVYEQY
TRBJ1-5,TRBV2,ASKERGTGGNGQPQH
TRBJ2-5,TRBV9,ASSVSTGTQETQY
TRBJ1-1,TRBV5-1,ASSLDYTEAF
TRBJ2-7,TRBV7-9,ASSHGGGDEQY
TRBJ2-7,TRBV5-5,ASSLAWFRQGRSYEQY
TRBJ2-5,TRBV19,ASSSDRGVGETQY
TRBJ2-1,TRBV28,ASSLSGLGYNEQF
TRBJ2-1,TRBV9,ASSASRDPSSYNEQF
TRBJ1-1,TRBV19,ASSMAGTEAF
TRBJ2-5,TRBV18,ASSLRVSEETQY
TRBJ1-1,TRBV5-6,ASSFTLQGRAEAF
TRBJ2-2,TRBV20-1,SARVYGELF
TRBJ1-1,TRBV5-8,ASRVVGLVGTEAF
TRBJ1-1,TRBV6-6,ASSYSRTAINTEAF
TRBJ1-1,TRBV27,ASSLVWGRHTEAF
TRBJ2-1,TRBV30,AWSEYRGDEQF
TRBJ2-7,TRBV7-9,ASSLGDRAGDY
TRBJ1-1,TRBV25-1,ASSEWGRRTEAF